This T cell receptor (beta chain) was obtained from a study of human T cells and chemical hapten exposure. Stated time point: patch test 2, 6 weeks after DPC sensitization. As for treatment: therapeutic diphenylcyclopropenone sensitization with weekly scalp DPC. As processed by the authors: A per-sample median of approximately 87,000 TCRs was observed, with counts ranging from roughly 20,000 to 700,000. TCRdb independently ran MiXCR on the RACE reads; one entry per CDR3 protein. The V and J calls follow TCRdb's processing rather than the paper's. Here the sample spans roughly 380,000 distinct CDR3 sequences, about 6% being singletons. J gave up 2 bases and V 4 bases, and 8 bases lay outside the gene matches. The length of the CDR3 is 15 residues. Germline CDR1 and CDR2: LGHDT and YNNKEL (reference sequence). The table lists this clonotype with a few counts.

V and J are TRBV3-1 and TRBJ2-7; 7 nucleotides align to TRBD1. Sequencing was performed on whole blood, taken in connection with sensitization to the hapten diphenylcyclopropenone (DPC). The receptor was isolated from a woman under 30 with alopecia areata. Some clones in this sample may be carry-over from other donors' samples. CDR3: CASSRGSQGAYEQYF. The DNA for the CDR3 is TGTGCCAGCAGCCGAGGGAGTCAGGGGGCCTACGAGCAGTACTTC.